Described below is a single TCR beta chain sequence and its context. There is no known antigen for this receptor. Base-call qualities are not available, and no considerably larger clone is one nucleotide away. This sample is part of a study of beta chain features in type 1 diabetes (dated by TCRdb to between 2018 and 2020). Turning to the overall study: Patients and healthy donors did not differ in mean age, gender distribution, total cell number or subset yield. A total of over 95,000,000 sorted cells were examined across all samples, and RNA yield correlated strongly with the number of cells per subset. In the study, recently diagnosed type 1 diabetes patients and matched healthy donors were compared on the TCRB repertoires of their sorted circulating CD4+ T cell subsets. Regulatory and stem cell-like memory subsets were obtained from only 8 patients and roughly 8 healthy donors, while naive and central memory subsets were obtained from all 30 or so donors. Study-wide findings and limitations: Because cDNA was sequenced instead of genomic DNA, highly expressing activated cells could be over-represented, though the groups showed no difference in activation or CD3 levels. At VDJ recombination sites, patients with type 1 diabetes made fewer insertions and deleted more nucleotides, a pattern implying thymic rearrangement abnormalities. Naive, central memory and regulatory TCRB repertoires appeared to be more alike among patients than among healthy donors. Only small numbers of individuals were included in the HLA sub-analyses, which left unresolved whether HLA type had any influence on TCRB rearrangement. In all four CD4+ subsets, TCRB CDR3 length was moderately but significantly shorter in type 1 diabetes patients. PCR might favor shorter templates, but patient and control samples were amplified and corrected together, so any skew would affect both groups equally.

The High Capacity cDNA Reverse Transcription Kit was used to reverse transcribe all of the isolated RNA, meaning that expressed TCRB transcripts were what got sequenced. Deep immunoSEQ sequencing was performed on naive, central memory and regulatory T cell samples, with an average of around 3.4 million total reads per sample. Sorted cells were lysed in RLT buffer and RNA was extracted with DNase-treated RNeasy Micro or Mini kits, depending on cell number. To prevent cross-contamination, each cell subset was processed individually, whereas patient and healthy donor samples were processed jointly. Using the immunoSEQ multiplex PCR, TCRB sequences were amplified from cDNA into 87-bp fragments spanning the CDR3 region. Sequencing of the amplicons was done on the Illumina HiSeq platform. On the authors' methods: Synthetic template baselines were used to correct PCR bias computationally, reads within Hamming distance 2 were collapsed together, and singletons that could not be merged were discarded. Reads were aligned against IMGT to assign V, D and J genes, CDR3 length and insertions or deletions at six rearrangement sites. Within each subset, clonotype counts were normalized to sorted cell number, and only after that were true diversity and Gini coefficients computed with the tcR R package. The overlap coefficient, calculated on TCRB nucleotide sequences, was used to measure repertoire sharing. Out-of-frame TCRB sequences from naive cells were analyzed to stand in for the pre-selection repertoire. As stored in TCRdb, this immuneACCESS dataset retains in-frame rearrangements with V and J assigned. A fraction of the clones does not appear; measured against another copy, unresolved V genes explain less than half of the discrepancy, and the remainder lacks a known reason. V, J and clone size were drawn from that table, and D and trimming were deduced from the DNA. For this sample there are fewer than 900,000 clones; about a sixth appear just once. 0.023% of the sample belongs to the ten largest clones.

CDR1 and CDR2 (MDHEN, SYDVKM) derive from the germline V gene. V trim: 6 bases; J trim: 1 base; unmatched bases: 5. The CDR3 spans 14 residues, from the cysteine through the phenylalanine. Just CDR3 DNA is preserved here, 42 bases in frame from base 1. Each donor gave one peripheral blood draw, averaging approximately 0.12 L, which was collected into heparinised tubes. A BD FACSAria II was used to sort naive, central memory, regulatory and stem cell-like memory CD4+ T cells with a panel that included CD45RO, CCR7, CD25, CD127, CD95 and CD27. All sorted populations exceeded 95% purity. Right away, PBMCs were isolated by Lymphoprep density gradient centrifugation and were stained directly, with no culture step. Samples were stained and sorted in pairs, with one healthy donor and one patient per experiment, so that batch effects were minimized.

The sequencing sample was made of naive CD4+ T cells from blood. This specimen's cell subset or site label, per the study, means: true naive CD4+ T cells. The TCR sequence derives from a woman between 18 and 30 years old in good health. The sequence is built from TRBV28 and TRBJ2-5; the central 7 bases match TRBD1. The sequenced DNA: TGTGCCAGCAGGGCCGGGACAGCCCAAGAGACCCAGTACTTC. Its translation reads: CASRAGTAQETQYF.